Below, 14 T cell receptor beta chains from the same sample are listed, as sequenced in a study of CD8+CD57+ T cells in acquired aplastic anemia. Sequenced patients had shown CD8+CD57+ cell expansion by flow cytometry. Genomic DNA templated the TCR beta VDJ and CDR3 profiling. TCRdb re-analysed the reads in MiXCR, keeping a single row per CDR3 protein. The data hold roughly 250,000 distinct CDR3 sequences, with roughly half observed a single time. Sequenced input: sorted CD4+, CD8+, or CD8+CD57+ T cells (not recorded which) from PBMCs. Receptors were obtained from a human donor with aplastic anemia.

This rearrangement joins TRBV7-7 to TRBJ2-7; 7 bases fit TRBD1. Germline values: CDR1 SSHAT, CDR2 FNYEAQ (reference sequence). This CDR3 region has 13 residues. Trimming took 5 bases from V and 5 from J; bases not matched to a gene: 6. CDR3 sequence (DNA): TGTGCCAGCAGCCCAGACAGGGTCAACGAGCAGTACTTC. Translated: CASSPDRVNEQYF.

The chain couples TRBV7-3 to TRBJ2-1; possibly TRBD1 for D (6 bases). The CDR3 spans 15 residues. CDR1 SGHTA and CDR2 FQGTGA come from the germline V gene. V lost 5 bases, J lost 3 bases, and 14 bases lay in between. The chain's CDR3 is CASSGPRDNYNEQFF. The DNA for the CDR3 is TGTGCCAGCAGCGGCCCCAGGGACAACTACAATGAGCAGTTCTTC.

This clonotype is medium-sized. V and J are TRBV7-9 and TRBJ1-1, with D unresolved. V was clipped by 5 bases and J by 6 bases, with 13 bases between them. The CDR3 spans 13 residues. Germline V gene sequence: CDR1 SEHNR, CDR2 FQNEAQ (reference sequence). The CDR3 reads CASSPIVGAEAFF. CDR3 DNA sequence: TGTGCCAGCAGCCCGATAGTGGGCGCTGAAGCTTTCTTT. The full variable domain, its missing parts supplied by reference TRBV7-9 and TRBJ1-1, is DTGVSQNPRHKITKRGQNVTFRCDPISEHNRLYWYRQTLGQGPEFLTYFQNEAQLEKSRLLSDRFSAERPKGSFSTLEIQRTEQGDSAMYLCASSPIVGAEAFFGQGTRLTVV.

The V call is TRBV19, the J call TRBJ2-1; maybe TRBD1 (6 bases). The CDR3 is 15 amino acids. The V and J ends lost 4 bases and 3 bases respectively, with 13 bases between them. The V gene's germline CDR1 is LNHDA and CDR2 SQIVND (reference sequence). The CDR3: CASSNGQRLYNEQFF. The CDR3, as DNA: TGTGCCAGTAGTAATGGACAGAGGCTCTACAATGAGCAGTTCTTC.

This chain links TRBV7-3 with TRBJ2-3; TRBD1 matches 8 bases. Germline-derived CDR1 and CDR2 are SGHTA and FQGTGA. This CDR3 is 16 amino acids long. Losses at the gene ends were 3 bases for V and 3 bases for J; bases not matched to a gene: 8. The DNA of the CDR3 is TGTGCCAGCAGCTTGGCACAGGGGGTAGGGACAGATACGCAGTATTTT. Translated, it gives CASSLAQGVGTDTQYF.

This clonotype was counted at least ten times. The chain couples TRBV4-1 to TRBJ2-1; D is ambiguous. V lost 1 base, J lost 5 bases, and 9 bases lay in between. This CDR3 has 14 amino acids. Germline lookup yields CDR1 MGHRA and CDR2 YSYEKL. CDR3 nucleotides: TGCGCCAGCAGCCAAGGACTCCTTAACAATGAGCAGTTCTTC. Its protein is CASSQGLLNNEQFF.

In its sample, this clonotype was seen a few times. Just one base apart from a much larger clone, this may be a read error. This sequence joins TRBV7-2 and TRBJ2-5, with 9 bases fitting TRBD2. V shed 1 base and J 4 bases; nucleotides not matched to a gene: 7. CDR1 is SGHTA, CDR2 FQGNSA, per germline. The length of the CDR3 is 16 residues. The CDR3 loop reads CASSLVSAGGRETQYF. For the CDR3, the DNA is TGTGCCAGCAGCTTAGTCTCAGCGGGGGGCCGAGAGACCCAGTACTTC.

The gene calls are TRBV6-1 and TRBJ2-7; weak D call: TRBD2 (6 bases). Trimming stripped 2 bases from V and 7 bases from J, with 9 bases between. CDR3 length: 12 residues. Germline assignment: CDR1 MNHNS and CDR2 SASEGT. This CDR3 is CASSEPGREQYF. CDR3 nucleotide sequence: TGTGCCAGCAGTGAACCAGGGAGGGAGCAGTACTTC.

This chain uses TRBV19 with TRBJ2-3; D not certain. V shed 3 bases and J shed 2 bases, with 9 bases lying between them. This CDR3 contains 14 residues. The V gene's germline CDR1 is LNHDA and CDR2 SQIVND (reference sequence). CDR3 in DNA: TGTGCCAGTAGTATCCTGCAGCACACAGATACGCAGTATTTT. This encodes CASSILQHTDTQYF. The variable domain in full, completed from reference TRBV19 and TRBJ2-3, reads DGGITQSPKYLFRKEGQNVTLSCEQNLNHDAMYWYRQDPGQGLRLIYYSQIVNDFQKGDIAEGYSVSREKKESFPLTVTSAQKNPTAFYLCASSILQHTDTQYFGPGTRLTVL.

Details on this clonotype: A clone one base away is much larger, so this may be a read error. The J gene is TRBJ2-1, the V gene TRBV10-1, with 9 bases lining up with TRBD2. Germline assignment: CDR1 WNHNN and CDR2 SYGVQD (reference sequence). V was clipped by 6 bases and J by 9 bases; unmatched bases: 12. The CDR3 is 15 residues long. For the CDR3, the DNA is TGCGCCAGCAGCCAAGGTAGCGGGGGTGGCAGTGAGCAGTTCTTC. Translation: CASSQGSGGGSEQFF.

CDR3 sequence (DNA): TGTGCCAGCAGTGAATTGGCGGGGGCTCACTACGAGCAGTACTTC. Its translation is CASSELAGAHYEQYF. The chain couples TRBV2 to TRBJ2-7, with D possibly TRBD2 on 7 matching bases. The CDR3 is made up of 15 amino acids. The germline V and J ends were trimmed by 2 bases and 3 bases, with 14 bases remaining between them. Germline CDR1 is SNHLY and CDR2 is FYNNEI.

This CDR3 reads CSAKHLGARNNSPLHF. The CDR3 nucleotides are TGCAGTGCTAAACATCTCGGGGCGAGGAATAATTCACCCCTCCACTTT. The chain couples TRBV20-1 to TRBJ1-6, with a weak D call TRBD1 (5 bases). V was pared by 4 bases and J by 5 bases, with 18 bases between. The CDR3 length is 16 residues. Germline V lookup: CDR1 DFQATT, CDR2 SNEGSKA (reference sequence).

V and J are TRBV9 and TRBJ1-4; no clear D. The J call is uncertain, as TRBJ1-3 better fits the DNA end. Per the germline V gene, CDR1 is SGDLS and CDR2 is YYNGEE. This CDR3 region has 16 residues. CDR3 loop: CASSVDQRAPGNTIYF. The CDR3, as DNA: TGTGCCAGCAGCGTAGATCAACGGGCGCCTGGAAACACCATATATTTT.

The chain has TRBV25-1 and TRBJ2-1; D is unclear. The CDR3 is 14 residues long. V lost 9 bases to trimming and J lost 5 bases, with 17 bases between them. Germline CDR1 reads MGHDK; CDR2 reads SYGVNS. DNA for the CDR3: TGTGCCAGTAGTATAGATCGGCCAGACAATGAGCAGTTCTTC. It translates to CASSIDRPDNEQFF.